This T cell receptor beta chain was found in a study of naive and memory T cell subsets. Notes on the study in general: No ground truth validated the naive and memory repertoire findings.

This CDR3 comprises 16 residues. The germline CDR1 and CDR2 sequences are MDHEN and SYDVKM. V was pared by 5 bases and J by 11 bases, with 16 bases of the junction left unmatched. An equimolar mix of two oligonucleotides served as the beta constant-region primer for TRBC1 and TRBC2. Via MiXCR, TCRdb re-called the UMI-ligation and nested PCR reads, giving one row per CDR3 protein. The sample includes roughly 98,000 distinct CDR3 sequences, roughly 7% seen only once; the top ten take around 1.6%. This clonotype showed up just a few times. Antigen specificity is unknown. The sequence came from a human donor in good health. The chain recombines TRBV28 with TRBJ1-4, with 8 bases identical to TRBD1. The sequenced sample was central memory CD4+ T cells from blood. This CDR3 reads CASSPGQGSRTGKLFF. CDR3 in DNA: TGTGCCAGCAGTCCCGGACAGGGCTCCCGAACAGGGAAACTGTTTTTT.